This T cell receptor (beta chain) was captured in a study of T cell repertoires in cytomegalovirus infection (dated by TCRdb to between 2018 and 2021). For context, the study as a whole: Because public TCR beta signatures pointed to carriage of CMV infection together with the matching HLA type, the HLA type of each donor mattered for the analysis. Paper-wide results and their limitations: The ex vivo response was dominated by HLA-C-restricted CMV-specific TCR beta clonotypes, and the single most frequent clonotype in two of eight donors was supplied by these HLA-C-restricted clonotypes. Carriers of CMV infection plus the relevant HLA type were discriminated by the cumulative frequency of public TCR beta family members in the study cohort and in an independent approximately 350-donor cohort.

Sequenced on an Illumina HiSeq 1500. The public reads were run again by TCRdb, first through fastp at Q25 and then through MiXCR, and only productive beta chains were kept. Each entry is one CDR3 protein sequence, shown with its most common DNA and genes. For this sample there are approximately 630,000 distinct CDR3 sequences; about 24% appear just once. The top ten constitute 8% of the sample. The table lists this clonotype with many counts. What this receptor recognizes is not known. One base away there is no much larger clone; base qualities are not given. Measured from the cysteine to the phenylalanine, the CDR3 is 15 residues long. The entry retains the CDR3 DNA only, 45 bases that are in frame from base 1. The germline V gene provides CDR1 MNHEY and CDR2 SVGAGI. Clipping removes 2 bases from V and 4 bases from J, with 1 as the unmatched junction base count.

Recombination linked TRBV6-5 to TRBJ2-2, with 10 bases in between that match TRBD2. Specimen: CD8+ T cells from PBMCs. The clonotype originates from a human donor in good health (CMV status not recorded). Some clones in this sample may be carry-over from other donors' samples. The DNA is TGTGCCAGCAGTTACGAGCGGGGGGGCACCGGGGAGCTGTTTTTT. This encodes CASSYERGGTGELFF.